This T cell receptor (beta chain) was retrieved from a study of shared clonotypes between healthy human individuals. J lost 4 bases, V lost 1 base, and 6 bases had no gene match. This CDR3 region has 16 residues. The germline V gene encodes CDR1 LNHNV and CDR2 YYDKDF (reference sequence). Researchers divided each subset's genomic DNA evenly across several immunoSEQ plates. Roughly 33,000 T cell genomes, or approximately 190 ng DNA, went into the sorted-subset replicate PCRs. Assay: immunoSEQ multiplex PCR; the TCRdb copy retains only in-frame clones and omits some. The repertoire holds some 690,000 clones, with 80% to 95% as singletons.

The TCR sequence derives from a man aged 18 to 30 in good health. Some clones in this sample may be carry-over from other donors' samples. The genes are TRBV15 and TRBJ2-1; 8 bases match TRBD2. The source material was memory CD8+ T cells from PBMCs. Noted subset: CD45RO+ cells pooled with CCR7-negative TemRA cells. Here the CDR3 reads CATSRVGAGVYNEQFF. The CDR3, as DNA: TGTGCCACCAGCAGAGTAGGAGCGGGAGTTTACAATGAGCAGTTCTTC.